The 14 T cell receptor beta chains in this list originate from one sample, sequenced in a study of CD8 T cells in Susac syndrome. Reverse transcription of about 0.5 to 1 ug RNA was carried out with random hexamers. TCRdb redid the calling of the immunoSEQ multiplex PCR reads with MiXCR, one entry per CDR3 protein. Of around 270,000 distinct CDR3 sequences listed, 65% to 90% are singletons. Input material: CD8+ T cells from PBMCs. The receptors shown here come from a human donor with multiple sclerosis.

The chain joins TRBV4-3 to TRBJ2-7; D not resolved. V was clipped by 1 base and J by 3 bases, with 25 bases between them. The length of the CDR3 is 19 residues. Germline V gene lookup returns CDR1 LGHNA and CDR2 YSLEER. CDR3 amino acids: CASSQGTDMSDPTFYEQYF. Written as DNA, the CDR3 is TGCGCCAGCAGCCAAGGAACCGATATGTCAGACCCCACCTTCTACGAGCAGTACTTC.

The V call is TRBV7-6, the J call TRBJ1-2, with D possibly matching TRBD1 (5 bases). V gave up 1 base and J gave up 9 bases, with 21 bases separating them. The CDR3 contains 16 residues. Germline V CDR1 and CDR2: SGHVS, FNYEAQ. CDR3 in amino acids: CASSLGAGEAGQRYTF. CDR3 bases: TGTGCCAGCAGCTTAGGGGCCGGAGAGGCAGGGCAACGCTACACCTTC.

The sample holds one count of this clonotype. The gene calls are TRBV12-3 or TRBV12-4 and TRBJ2-5; D ambiguous. V was shortened by 5 bases and J by 5 bases, with 9 bases between the two germline ends. The CDR3 is 12 amino acids. CDR3 amino acids: CASSDISETQYF. The CDR3 DNA reads TGTGCCAGCAGTGACATCAGCGAGACCCAGTACTTC.

The rearrangement joins TRBV19 to TRBJ2-7; no definite D call. Between the trimmed V and J ends, which lost 5 bases and 6 bases, there was a span of 14 bases. CDR1 is LNHDA and CDR2 is SQIVND in the germline V gene (reference sequence). The CDR3 is 13 amino acids. CDR3 sequence: CASSLVRSREQYF. The CDR3 bases are TGTGCCAGTAGTCTGGTCCGATCGCGCGAGCAGTACTTC.

The CDR3 coding sequence is TGTGCCAGCAGCCAGATCCCGGGACTAGCGTCCTACGAGCAGTACTTC. Its protein product is CASSQIPGLASYEQYF. This chain joins TRBV14 and TRBJ2-7; 10 bases are shared with TRBD2. V was pared by 3 bases and J by 1 base, with 6 bases of the junction left unmatched. Germline V gene lookup returns CDR1 SGHDN and CDR2 FVKESK. The CDR3 is made up of 16 amino acids.

The chain combines TRBV4-3 with TRBJ2-7; 8 bases agree with TRBD1. This CDR3 comprises 15 residues. The V gene end was trimmed by 5 bases and the J gene end by 6 bases; junction bases not matched to a gene: 12. Germline CDR1 and CDR2: LGHNA and YSLEER. In DNA, the CDR3 is TGCGCCAGCAGCGCGCCGGGACAGGCAGGGGGCGAGCAGTACTTC. It translates to CASSAPGQAGGEQYF.

The rearrangement joins TRBV29-1 to TRBJ1-1, with TRBD1 matching over 8 bases. This CDR3 spans 13 amino acids. J lost 7 bases, V lost 6 bases, and 10 bases had no gene match. Looked up from germline, CDR1 is SQVTM and CDR2 is ANQGSEA. CDR3 sequence: CSVGLTGANEAFF. CDR3 DNA: TGCAGCGTGGGATTGACAGGGGCGAATGAAGCTTTCTTT.

The genes are TRBV10-3 and TRBJ2-7; D gene unclear. The CDR3 consists of 12 residues. Trimming removed 10 bases at V and 5 bases at J, with 15 bases between. Germline-derived CDR1 and CDR2 are ENHRY and SYGVKD. The CDR3 bases are TGTGCCACCGCCCTGGTCGTCCACGAGCAGTACTTC. Translated: CATALVVHEQYF.

The CDR3 DNA reads as TGTGCCAGCAGTCTCACAGGGAGCGGAGAGGGAAAACTGTTTTTT. It specifies CASSLTGSGEGKLFF. This chain connects TRBV11-2 to TRBJ1-4, with D perhaps TRBD1 (6 bases). The CDR3 loop spans 15 amino acids. Germline CDR1 is SGHAT and CDR2 is FQNNGV. Trimming took 6 bases from V and 10 from J, leaving 21 bases between them.

In this sample, this clonotype turned up once. The genes are TRBV24-1 and TRBJ2-1, with TRBD1 as a possible D gene (6 bases). Trimming pared 10 bases from V and 2 bases from J, leaving 11 bases between. CDR3 length: 13 residues. Germline lookup yields CDR1 KGHDR and CDR2 SFDVKD. The CDR3 loop is CATQGGAYNEQFF. CDR3 coding DNA: TGTGCCACTCAAGGGGGAGCCTACAATGAGCAGTTCTTC.

The chain couples TRBV5-4 to TRBJ2-5, with 9 bases that match TRBD2. V shed 3 bases, J shed 1 base, and the junction held 1 base outside the gene matches. Germline V gene lookup returns CDR1 SGHNT and CDR2 YYREEE (reference sequence). This CDR3 is built from 14 residues. As DNA, the CDR3 is TGTGCCAGCAGCTGGGGACTAGCCCAAGAGACCCAGTACTTC. It codes for CASSWGLAQETQYF.

The CDR3 DNA sequence: TGTGCCAGCAGCTTAGCGGTCCTTGAGCAGTTCTTC. Translated: CASSLAVLEQFF. The rearrangement joins TRBV28 to TRBJ2-1, with D tentatively TRBD2 (6 bases). The CDR3 extends over 12 amino acids. V was clipped by 6 bases and J by 9 bases, with 12 bases between them. The germline CDR1 and CDR2 sequences are MDHEN and SYDVKM.

The V and J genes are TRBV20-1 and TRBJ2-1; TRBD2 matches at 9 bases. The CDR3 has 18 amino acids. Looked up from germline, CDR1 is DFQATT and CDR2 is SNEGSKA (reference sequence). The V gene end was trimmed by 2 bases and the J gene end by 7 bases; junction bases not matched to a gene: 18. The DNA for the CDR3 is TGCAGTGCTAGACCCAAAATGGGGGCGGGAGGGCCAGGAAATGAGCAGTTCTTC. Translating gives CSARPKMGAGGPGNEQFF.

The chain joins TRBV7-6 to TRBJ2-7, with D hard to call. V was cut by 1 base and J by 2 bases, with 9 bases left in between. Germline CDR1 reads SGHVS; CDR2 reads FNYEAQ. The CDR3 loop spans 14 amino acids. Here the CDR3 DNA reads TGTGCCAGCAGCTTAGGGTCGTCGACCTACGAGCAGTACTTC. Translated: CASSLGSSTYEQYF.